This T cell receptor beta chain was recovered during a study of multiple sclerosis patients with progressive multifocal leukoencephalopathy. The CDR3 covers 17 residues. V lost 4 bases, J lost 0 bases, and 16 bases lay in between. The germline CDR1 and CDR2 sequences are SGHKS and YYEKEE (reference sequence). Points on this clone: The antigen is undetermined.

The time point denotes: before natalizumab initiation. Method: immunoSEQ multiplex PCR; TCRdb's copy keeps in-frame clones and lacks some. The repertoire holds roughly 28,000 clones, with more than 70% as singletons. Study-wide findings and caveats: Before and during natalizumab, the clones expanded at PML already existed. Lower normalized Shannon entropy suggested reduced TRB diversity in most PML patients.

The chain carries TRBV5-5 and TRBJ2-2; tentatively, D is TRBD1 (6 bases). The sequenced sample was PBMCs. This TCR was sampled from a human donor with multiple sclerosis. The CDR3 bases are TGTGCCAGCAGCCAAATCACAGGGCAAGCGAACACCGGGGAGCTGTTTTTT. Amino acid sequence: CASSQITGQANTGELFF.